This T cell receptor beta chain was identified during a study of blood T cells in healthy people across ages (dated by TCRdb to between 2015 and 2017). Regarding the complete study: In model experiments, roughly one uniquely barcoded TCR beta cDNA molecule per two T cells was captured by template switching. Using deep sequencing normalized with unique cDNA molecular identifiers, the study measured how TCR beta repertoire diversity changes with age. The donors were split into four age groups: young (average around 17 years), middle-aged (39), aged (over 55) and long-lived (over 75). To avoid experimental bias, donors of different ages were spread randomly across the sequencing lanes. The study analyzed two additional independent replicas of 1 million unique cDNA reads from the same blood draw for two donors, one aged 18 to 29 and one aged 80 or older.

What the work shows at the level of the full study, not this receptor alone: Estimates of total diversity from one million sequenced T cells were regarded as lower bounds and underestimates. Observed TCR beta diversity per million T cells fell roughly linearly with age, and a significant reduction was already apparent by age around 40. The long-lived group showed more naive CD4+ T cells, fewer expanded clones and increased TCR diversity than the aged group, suggesting age selection. The percentage of naive T cells measured by flow cytometry correlated strongly with observed TCR beta diversity. Donor CMV infection status was unknown, potentially confounding age-related changes in expanded clonotypes. Bulk unsorted PBMC profiling prevented conclusive comparison of naive and antigen-experienced compartments.

This clonotype was recorded at least ten times. Its specific antigen is unknown. No much larger clone exists at a distance of one base, and base qualities are not known. The donors were 40 or so Caucasian individuals from Russia, aged roughly 6 to 100 years, who were systemically healthy. Approximately 9 milliliters of peripheral blood were collected from each donor into EDTA-treated Vacutainer tubes. PBMCs were isolated by Ficoll-Paque density-gradient centrifugation, with at least 7 million obtained per sample. Total RNA was extracted from PBMCs with Trizol reagent, with at least 6 micrograms obtained per sample. For every donor, an aliquot of PBMCs went through flow cytometry to measure the percentages of naive CD45RAhigh/CD27high T cells. Library preparation employed 5' RACE. Sequenced using an Illumina HiSeq 2500. A second PCR of roughly 6 to 12 cycles was performed with a sample-barcoded 5' primer and a J-beta primer mix. Each TCR beta cDNA molecule received a unique molecular identifier from a template-switch 5' adaptor carrying 12 random nucleotides. At least 2.5 million CDR3-containing paired-end reads were obtained from each sample. All of the RNA was converted into first-strand cDNA using the Mint cDNA synthesis kit, with a TRBC-specific oligonucleotide serving as the primer. After uracil-DNA glycosylase treatment, a first 18-cycle PCR used universal primers M1SS and BC2_uni_R on all cDNA. Processing in the source paper ran as follows. For normalization, 1 million high-quality reads were randomly selected from each sample, with every read carrying a distinct molecular identifier. Reads with shared molecular identifiers were discarded instead of being binned into consensus sequences. MiTCR, with a Q25 quality threshold and the strictest error-elimination algorithm, was used for CDR3 identification, clonotype clustering and error correction. A nonparametric unseen species model with Euler transformation was used to estimate a lower bound on total TCR beta diversity. TCRdb itself trimmed the public reads at Q25 with fastp, ran MiXCR and retained productive beta chains. CDR3 protein sequences are deduplicated, and each keeps its most common genes and DNA. Here the V and J calls rest on TCRdb's processing, not on the authors' analysis. The sample records hundreds of thousands of distinct CDR3 sequences, more than 25% of which are singletons. The ten largest clones add up to around a sixth of the sample.

The CDR3 spans 16 residues, from the cysteine through the phenylalanine. CDR3 DNA is the only sequence kept; it has 48 bases, read in frame from the first base. V is cut back by 5 bases and J by 8 bases, with 15 bases in the junction unmatched. From the germline V gene, CDR1 is SGHRS and CDR2 is YFSETQ. This TCR came from a woman aged 80 or over in good health. Sequencing was performed on blood. The V and J segments used are TRBV5-1 and TRBJ2-1; 8 nucleotides in the junction match TRBD2. In nucleotides, the sequence is TGCGCCAGCAGACAGACAGTGGCGGGGGGCTGGGATGAGCAGTTCTTC. It is translated as CASRQTVAGGWDEQFF.